The 17 T cell receptor beta chains given below trace back to one sample, sequenced in a study of T-cell reconstitution after alpha-beta-depleted transplantation in children. Unique molecular identifiers were used to barcode this TCRbeta library. One entry per CDR3 protein, called by TCRdb with MiXCR from the PCR reads. The data show fewer than 250,000 distinct CDR3 sequences, with 6.5% to 9% seen just once and nearly 6.5% held by the top ten. This sample comprised PBMCs, mostly from graft donor cells, obtained 180 days after TCRalphabeta/CD19-depleted stem cell transplant. The receptors here all came from a male patient aged 10-17 years who had a stem cell transplant for acute lymphoblastic leukemia, so the T cells may come from the graft donor.

This clonotype was seen ten or more times. V gene TRBV28 combines with J gene TRBJ1-2, with D perhaps matching TRBD1 (5 bases). The ends were cut back, 3 bases at V and 6 bases at J, with 11 bases in the middle. Germline lookup yields CDR1 MDHEN and CDR2 SYDVKM. The CDR3 is made up of 13 amino acids. The CDR3 sequence: CASSFRPRDGYTF. In DNA, the CDR3 is TGTGCCAGCAGTTTCAGACCCAGGGATGGCTACACCTTC.

This clonotype has at least ten counts. The V and J genes are TRBV5-1 and TRBJ2-3, with a weak D call TRBD1 (5 bases). CDR1 and CDR2 (germline): SGHRS, YFSETQ. Trimming took 6 bases from V and 0 from J, leaving 20 bases between them. CDR3 length equals 17 residues. CDR3 coding DNA: TGCGCCAGCACCCTAAAGGGTGACAGAGCTAGCACAGATACGCAGTATTTT. It is translated as CASTLKGDRASTDTQYF.

This clonotype was counted at least ten times. This chain connects TRBV10-3 to TRBJ1-5; 7 positions match TRBD1. The CDR3 totals 17 residues. Trimming took 2 bases from V and 0 from J; bases not matched to a gene: 7. The germline V gene has CDR1 ENHRY and CDR2 SYGVKD. The CDR3 nucleotides read TGTGCCATCAGTGAGGGACAGGACCTTAATAGCAATCAGCCCCAGCATTTT. Protein sequence: CAISEGQDLNSNQPQHF.

This clonotype was detected many times. V gene TRBV7-7 combines with J gene TRBJ2-1; 7 bases map to TRBD2. Germline values: CDR1 SSHAT, CDR2 FNYEAQ (reference sequence). J lost 1 base, V lost 7 bases, and 7 bases had no gene match. This CDR3 has 15 residues. The CDR3 protein is CASIPPGGSYNEQFF. The CDR3 coding sequence is TGTGCCAGCATCCCCCCGGGGGGTTCCTACAATGAGCAGTTCTTC.

This clonotype was detected many times. This chain links TRBV7-2 with TRBJ2-5, with D perhaps matching TRBD2 (7 bases). Trimming took 3 bases from V and 7 from J, leaving 18 bases between them. CDR1 and CDR2 (germline): SGHTA, FQGNSA. The CDR3 loop spans 15 amino acids. CDR3: CASSFSGGAEGTQYF. The CDR3 bases are TGTGCCAGCAGCTTCAGTGGGGGGGCGGAAGGGACCCAGTACTTC.

This clonotype was recorded many times. The chain recombines TRBV4-3 with TRBJ2-5, with TRBD1 matching 9 bases. The germline CDR1 and CDR2 sequences are LGHNA and YSLEER. V gave up 1 base and J gave up 4 bases; unmatched junction bases: 16. This CDR3 is 19 amino acids long. The CDR3 protein is CASSQAPLWTGEGAETQYF. DNA of the CDR3: TGCGCCAGCAGCCAAGCCCCCCTTTGGACAGGGGAGGGTGCAGAGACCCAGTACTTC.

The chain carries TRBV12-5 and TRBJ2-7; D unclear. V was clipped by 7 bases and J by 5 bases, with 18 bases between them. The CDR3 is 14 residues long. Per the germline V gene, CDR1 is LGHNT and CDR2 is FRNRAP. CDR3 region: CASAPGPEKDEQYF. The CDR3 DNA reads TGTGCTAGTGCCCCCGGGCCCGAAAAGGACGAGCAGTACTTC.

This clonotype was observed many times. The chain is built from TRBV5-6 and TRBJ2-3; 9 nucleotides agree with TRBD1. The CDR3 has 15 amino acids. J gave up 0 bases and V 3 bases, and 2 bases lay outside the gene matches. Germline loops: CDR1 SGHDT, CDR2 YYEEEE. The CDR3 sequence is CASSWDRVSTDTQYF. For the CDR3, the DNA is TGTGCCAGCAGCTGGGACAGGGTAAGCACAGATACGCAGTATTTT. The variable domain in full, completed from reference TRBV5-6 and TRBJ2-3, reads DAGVTQSPTHLIKTRGQQVTLRCSPKSGHDTVSWYQQALGQGPQFIFQYYEEEERQRGNFPDRFSGHQFPNYSSELNVNALLLGDSALYLCASSWDRVSTDTQYFGPGTRLTVL.

This clonotype was detected many times. This chain connects TRBV20-1 to TRBJ1-2; 8 bases match TRBD1. CDR1 DFQATT and CDR2 SNEGSKA come from the germline V gene (reference sequence). Losses at the gene ends were 6 bases for V and 8 bases for J; bases not matched to a gene: 8. The CDR3 runs 12 residues. The CDR3 nucleotides are TGCAGTGCAAACAGGGGGGCAGGGGGCTACACCTTC. It specifies CSANRGAGGYTF.

This clonotype was found many times. The rearrangement uses TRBV11-3 and TRBJ2-3; 10 nucleotides agree with TRBD2. This CDR3 is 15 amino acids long. Per germline, CDR1 SGHNT and CDR2 YENEEA. J lost 8 bases, V lost 5 bases, and 10 bases had no gene match. CDR3 in DNA: TGTGCCAGCAGCCCAGGGACTAGCGCCCAGGGTACGCAGTATTTT. This encodes CASSPGTSAQGTQYF.

A remark on this clonotype: At one end the junction does not follow the germline gene, possibly because of a read error. The chain uses TRBV12-3 or TRBV12-4 and TRBJ2-7, with 10 bases lining up with TRBD2. The CDR3 is 14 residues long. CDR3 coding DNA: TGTGCCATCAGTTATAGCGGGGGGATCTACGAGCAGTACTTC. It encodes CAISYSGGIYEQYF.

In its sample, this clonotype was seen many times. The chain couples TRBV20-1 to TRBJ2-7, with 9 bases that match TRBD2. The germline V gene has CDR1 DFQATT and CDR2 SNEGSKA (reference sequence). The CDR3 totals 14 residues. The J segment lost 7 bases and the V segment lost 6 bases, leaving 13 bases of the junction unmatched. The CDR3 sequence: CSASGAGGPREQYF. In DNA form, the CDR3 reads TGCAGTGCCTCAGGGGCGGGAGGGCCCCGGGAGCAGTACTTC.

V gene TRBV28 combines with J gene TRBJ2-5; tentatively, D is TRBD2 (7 bases). This CDR3 contains 14 residues. Trimming removed 2 bases at V and 5 bases at J, with 12 bases between. Germline V gene lookup returns CDR1 MDHEN and CDR2 SYDVKM. CDR3 in amino acids: CASSLKGGRETQYF. In DNA form, the CDR3 reads TGTGCCAGCAGTTTAAAGGGGGGGCGGGAGACCCAGTACTTC. Full variable domain (missing parts from reference TRBV28 and TRBJ2-5): DVKVTQSSRYLVKRTGEKVFLECVQDMDHENMFWYRQDPGLGLRLIYFSYDVKMKEKGDIPEGYSVSREKKERFSLILESASTNQTSMYLCASSLKGGRETQYFGPGTRLLVL.

Ten or more counts support this clonotype. The germline gene is not matched at one end of the junction; a read error may be the cause. This rearrangement joins TRBV12-3 or TRBV12-4 to TRBJ2-7; 7 nucleotides line up with TRBD1. The CDR3 has 13 amino acids. The CDR3 reads CACSPQGSYEQYF. The DNA for the CDR3 is TGTGCCTGCAGCCCACAGGGGTCCTACGAGCAGTACTTC.

This chain links TRBV19 with TRBJ2-1; TRBD2 aligns across 11 bases. The CDR3 contains 15 residues. Per the germline V gene, CDR1 is LNHDA and CDR2 is SQIVND (reference sequence). V was clipped by 3 bases and J by 3 bases; unmatched bases: 1. CDR3 sequence reads: CASSMGLADYNEQFF. CDR3 nucleotides: TGTGCCAGTAGTATGGGACTAGCGGACTACAATGAGCAGTTCTTC.

This clonotype appeared many times. J is TRBJ2-4 and V is TRBV9, with D tentatively TRBD1 (6 bases). The CDR3 runs 14 residues. Germline CDR1 SGDLS, CDR2 YYNGEE. Trimming stripped 3 bases from V and 8 bases from J, with 15 bases between. The CDR3 DNA reads as TGTGCCAGCAGCGCATATCGGGACAATGACATTCAGTACTTC. Translation gives CASSAYRDNDIQYF.

This clonotype was found many times. The chain couples TRBV6-6 to TRBJ1-4; a possible D gene is TRBD1 (6 bases). Trimming pared 6 bases from V and 8 bases from J, leaving 13 bases between. CDR3 length: 13 amino acids. Germline V lookup: CDR1 MNHNY, CDR2 SVGAGI (reference sequence). CDR3 in amino acids: CASRNRVGEKLFF. The DNA for the CDR3 is TGTGCCAGCAGGAACAGGGTGGGAGAAAAACTGTTTTTT.